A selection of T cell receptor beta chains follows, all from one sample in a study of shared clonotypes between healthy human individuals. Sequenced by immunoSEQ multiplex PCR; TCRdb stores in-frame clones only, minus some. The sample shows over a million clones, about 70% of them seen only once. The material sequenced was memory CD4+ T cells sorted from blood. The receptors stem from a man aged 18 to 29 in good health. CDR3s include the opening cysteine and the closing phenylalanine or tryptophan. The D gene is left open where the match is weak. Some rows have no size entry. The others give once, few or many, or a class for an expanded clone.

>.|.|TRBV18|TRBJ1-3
TGTGCCAGCTCACCACCCGCAGGTAGTGGAAACACCATATATTTT
CASSPPAGSGNTIYF
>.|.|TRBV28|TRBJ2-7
TGTGCCAGCACCACCGGCTCACCGACCTACGAGCAGTACTTC
CASTTGSPTYEQYF
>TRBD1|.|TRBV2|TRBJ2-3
TGTGCCAGCGGGGGACAGGGGATGTTAGATACGCAGTATTTT
CASGGQGMLDTQYF
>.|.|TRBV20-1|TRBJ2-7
TGCAGTGCTAGGCGACAGAACGAGCAGTACTTC
CSARRQNEQYF
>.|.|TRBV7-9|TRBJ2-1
TGTGCCAGCAGCTCCAGGGGGGGAGGGCCCTACAATGAGCAGTTCTTC
CASSSRGGGPYNEQFF
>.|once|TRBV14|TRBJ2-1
TGTGCCAGCAGCCAAGCCGGGAGAGTATACAATGAGCAGTTCTTC
CASSQAGRVYNEQFF
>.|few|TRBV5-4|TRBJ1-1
TGTGCCAGCAGTATACGGAACACTGAAGCTTTCTTT
CASSIRNTEAFF
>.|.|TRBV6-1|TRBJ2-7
TGTGCCAGCAGTCCCCCGGGACCTTCCTACGAGCAGTACTTC
CASSPPGPSYEQYF
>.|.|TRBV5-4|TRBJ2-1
TGTGCCAGCAGCTTGGGGGGCTCCTACAATGAGCAGTTCTTC
CASSLGGSYNEQFF
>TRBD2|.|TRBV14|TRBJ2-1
TGTGCCAGCAGCCAAGATCGTGGACTAGCGGGATTATATTCCTACAATGAGCAGTTCTTC
CASSQDRGLAGLYSYNEQFF
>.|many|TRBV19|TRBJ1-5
TGTGCAGCCTCAGGGAATGAGAATCAGCCCCAGCATTTT
CAASGNENQPQHF
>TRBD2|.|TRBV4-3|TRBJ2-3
TGCGCCAGCAGCCTGGGAGGAGCGGGAGACGATACGCAGTATTTT
CASSLGGAGDDTQYF
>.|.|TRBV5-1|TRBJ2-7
TGCGCCAGCAGCAATCAATACGAGCAGTACTTC
CASSNQYEQYF
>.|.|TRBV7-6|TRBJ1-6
TGTGCCAGCAGCTTATCGGGGGAGATTAATTCACCCCTCCACTTT
CASSLSGEINSPLHF
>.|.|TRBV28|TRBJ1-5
TGTGCCAGCAGAGAAGGTGATAGCAATCAGCCCCAGCATTTT
CASREGDSNQPQHF
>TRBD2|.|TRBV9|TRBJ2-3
TGTGCCAGCAGCGTACGAGGGGGACTAGTAGGGATCACAGATACGCAGTATTTT
CASSVRGGLVGITDTQYF
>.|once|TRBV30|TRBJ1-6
TGTGCCTGGATCGGCCACACGAGCTCCTATAATTCACCCCTCCACTTT
CAWIGHTSSYNSPLHF
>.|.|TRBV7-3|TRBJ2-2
TGTGCCAGCAGCTTGACAGTGACCGGGGAGCTGTTTTTT
CASSLTVTGELFF
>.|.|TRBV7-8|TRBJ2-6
TGTGCCAGCAGTACAGAAGACTTGGCCCCTGGGGCCAACGTCCTGACTTTC
CASSTEDLAPGANVLTF
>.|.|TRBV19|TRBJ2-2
TGTGCCAGTAGTATAGCAGAGCGGAGCACCGGGGAGCTGTTTTTT
CASSIAERSTGELFF
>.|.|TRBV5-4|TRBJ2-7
TGTGCCAGCAGTCGTGACAGGTACGAGCAGTACTTC
CASSRDRYEQYF
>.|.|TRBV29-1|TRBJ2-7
TGCAGCGTTTCCCCGGGTCAATACGAGCAGTACTTC
CSVSPGQYEQYF
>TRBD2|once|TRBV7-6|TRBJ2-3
TGTGCCAGCAGCCCCTCGAGACTAGCGCAGCAGTATTTT
CASSPSRLAQQYF